This T cell receptor beta chain derives from a study of siplizumab effects on memory and regulatory T cells. Study-wide results and limits: In controls, less than 30% of mappable alloreactive CD4+ clones were Treg-derived on average, versus about 69% with siplizumab.

Comments on this clone: The antigen is not known.

Using immunoSEQ multiplex PCR, the repertoire was profiled, and TCRdb retains in-frame clones only, with some absent. The sample includes approximately 65,000 clones, over 65% of them seen just once. CDR1 is SGHRS, CDR2 YFSETQ, per germline. With 0 bases clipped from V and 0 bases from J, the junction kept 9 bases outside the gene matches. The CDR3 is made up of 18 amino acids. The receptor was derived from a human donor in good health. The sequencing input was memory CD4+ T cells sorted from blood. V is TRBV5-1 and J is TRBJ2-7, with 10 bases that match TRBD2. The CDR3 region has the DNA TGCGCCAGCAGCTTGGGAGGACTAGCGGCCCTGAGCTCCTACGAGCAGTACTTC. This encodes CASSLGGLAALSSYEQYF.